One T cell receptor beta chain is described in this entry. This specimen belongs to a study of blood T cell repertoires in COVID-19. Clones were read by immunoSEQ multiplex PCR, and TCRdb kept only the in-frame ones, dropping some. The sample gives 350,000 to 450,000 clones, 90% to 95% of which show up once; 0.8% to 0.9% is in the top ten. Exposed participants encountered a COVID-19 case during the 2 weeks preceding study entry. Germline V gene lookup returns CDR1 PRHDT and CDR2 FYEKMQ (reference sequence). V was pared by 5 bases and J by 6 bases, with 8 bases of the junction left unmatched. The CDR3 contains 15 residues.

The source material was PBMCs or T cells enriched from blood (not recorded which). The receptor's source is a woman in her thirties or forties who had been exposed to COVID-19. V is TRBV13 and J is TRBJ2-1; 9 nucleotides line up with TRBD1. The CDR3, as DNA: TGTGCCAGCAGCACAACAGGGGGCTATGGCAATGAGCAGTTCTTC. The encoded protein is CASSTTGGYGNEQFF.